The next 5 T cell receptor beta chains were all read from a single sample in a study of shared clonotypes between healthy human individuals. Terminally differentiated effector memory CD45RA+ cells were left out of the naive CD8 fraction, which was CD45RO-negative and positively selected for CCR7. The table came from immunoSEQ multiplex PCR; TCRdb's copy has only in-frame clones and leaves some out. The data show some 2,100,000 clones, about 92% seen once. The specimen was naive CD8+ T cells from PBMCs. These receptors originate from a young man in good health. Some clones in this sample may be carry-over from other donors' samples.

This clone was observed a single time. CDR3 DNA sequence: TGTGCCACCAGCAGGGGCCTCCCGGGACCGAAGAACACTGAAGCTTTCTTT. Translating gives CATSRGLPGPKNTEAFF. V gene TRBV15 combines with J gene TRBJ1-1, with D tentatively TRBD1 (5 bases). The CDR3 loop spans 17 amino acids. Looked up from germline, CDR1 is LNHNV and CDR2 is YYDKDF (reference sequence). V was clipped by 3 bases and J by 1 base, with 18 bases between them.

V is TRBV14 and J is TRBJ1-2, with D tentatively TRBD1 (5 bases). V gave up 1 base and J gave up 5 bases, with 14 bases separating them. The CDR3 is made up of 15 amino acids. Germline CDR1 is SGHDN and CDR2 is FVKESK. DNA of the CDR3: TGTGCCAGCAGCCAAGGGTTCGGGCAGGGATATGGCTACACCTTC. This gives the protein CASSQGFGQGYGYTF.

This chain uses TRBV11-2 with TRBJ2-1, with D possibly TRBD2 on 5 matching bases. Germline loops: CDR1 SGHAT, CDR2 FQNNGV. The CDR3 has 13 amino acids. Trimming took off 5 bases at V and 8 bases at J, with 13 bases between the two ends. The CDR3 DNA reads as TGTGCCAGCAGCCCCTCGACGGGATATGAGCAGTTCTTC. It specifies CASSPSTGYEQFF.

The V and J genes are TRBV19 and TRBJ1-2; no clear D gene. V shed 1 base and J shed 4 bases, with 7 bases lying between them. The CDR3 runs 13 residues. Germline CDR1 LNHDA, CDR2 SQIVND (reference sequence). CDR3 protein: CASSIAKGYGYTF. CDR3 sequence (DNA): TGTGCCAGTAGTATAGCTAAGGGCTATGGCTACACCTTC.

The CDR3 sequence is CATVTPGDNEKLFF. The CDR3 bases are TGTGCCACCGTAACGCCCGGGGATAATGAAAAACTGTTTTTT. The gene calls are TRBV15 and TRBJ1-4; D unresolved. V lost 8 bases and J 4 bases, leaving 14 bases between the germline ends. The CDR3 is 14 residues long. Germline CDR1 reads LNHNV; CDR2 reads YYDKDF (reference sequence).